Sequencing of this T cell receptor beta chain was carried out in a study of CD8 T cells in ankylosing spondylitis. This clonotype was recorded many times. As yet, its antigen is unknown. MiXCR, applied by TCRdb to the 5' RACE reads, yields one record per CDR3 protein. The sample yields about 400,000 distinct CDR3 sequences, around 20% seen once. The V segment lost 5 bases and the J segment 5 bases; nucleotides outside the gene matches: 14. CDR3 length: 17 residues. Notes on the study in general: Reports of some motif variants in reactive arthritis synovial fluid and blood predate this one. The study identified a TCR beta motif of under ten highly homologous variants that appeared characteristic of ankylosing spondylitis blood.

The receptor was derived from a male donor with ankylosing spondylitis. The sequencing sample was made of blood, either unsorted or a sorted T cell fraction (not recorded which). This chain connects TRBV12-3 or TRBV12-4 to TRBJ1-1; TRBD1 matches at 10 bases. CDR3 coding DNA: TGTGCCAGCAGTCCTTACAGGGGGACAGGGGAGGGAACTGAAGCTTTCTTT. Its protein is CASSPYRGTGEGTEAFF.